The source of this T cell receptor (beta chain) is a study of Graves' ophthalmopathy and Graves' hyperthyroidism. From RNA, the CDR3 regions of TCR beta chains were amplified and sequenced. Amplification began with first-round RT-PCR using HTBI primers, then second-round multiplex PCR was performed. TCRdb re-called the multiplex PCR reads with MiXCR, one entry per CDR3 protein. The sample shows about 1.1 million distinct CDR3 sequences, less than 45% of them seen only once. Broader study findings: Both a roughly 65% sensitivity and a 72.22% specificity characterized the model's predictions of ophthalmopathy progression. In blood, most expanded thyroid clonotypes above 0.001 frequency were also detected.

Diagnosis used clinical symptoms, serum thyroxine, TRAb, thyroid ultrasound and orbital computed tomography. Germline V lookup: CDR1 SQVTM, CDR2 ANQGSEA. The CDR3 runs to 13 residues. Trimming removed 7 bases from V and 6 bases from J; junction bases left unmatched: 7. The sample holds many counts of this clonotype. The antigen is not known. The receptor was isolated from an adult man with Graves' hyperthyroidism. The chain has TRBV29-1 and TRBJ1-5; 9 bases are a match to TRBD1. Sequencing used peripheral blood or thyroid tissue (not recorded which). The CDR3 loop is CSALGTGSQPQHF. CDR3 DNA: TGCAGCGCTTTAGGGACAGGGAGTCAGCCCCAGCATTTT.